This entry features one TCR beta chain sequence. In the authors' workflow: Amplification of reference gene primers provided the estimated nucleated cell counts. Libraries were prepared by immunoSEQ multiplex PCR; TCRdb keeps only in-frame clonotypes and omits some of them. The V and J calls and clone size come from that table; D and trimming were worked out from the DNA. Altogether a few hundred thousand clones are present, 88% being singletons, with the ten largest covering over 6%. The data were taken from a study of blood T cell repertoires in COVID-19. Study-wide context: The cDNA or gDNA used as material had been derived from T cells, B-cell-depleted T cells, or PBMCs.

The germline CDR1 and CDR2 sequences are GTSNPN and SVGIG (reference sequence). The CDR3 runs 14 residues. V was shortened by 8 bases and J by 3 bases, with 14 bases between the two germline ends. Sequencing input: peripheral blood. The chain employs TRBV30 and TRBJ1-6; a weak D match, TRBD1 (6 bases). This receptor was taken from a young woman who had recovered from COVID-19. This CDR3 is CARGGFNYNSPLHF. CDR3 DNA sequence: TGTGCCAGGGGGGGATTTAACTATAATTCACCCCTCCACTTT.